This T cell receptor beta chain emerged from a study of post-analysis software for immune sequencing data. For the study at large: There were relapsing-remitting, secondary progressive and progressive-relapsing multiple sclerosis among the disease courses included.

About this clonotype itself: Its target is not known.

Unique molecular identifiers were carried by the TCR beta cDNA libraries. With roughly 0.95 to 11 million T cells as the source, roughly 0.5 million cDNA molecules resulted. TCRdb fed the PCR reads into MiXCR, producing one record per CDR3 protein. The table includes hundreds of thousands of distinct CDR3 sequences, approximately 53% detected once. There are 16 residues in the CDR3. Germline assignment: CDR1 DFQATT and CDR2 SNEGSKA (reference sequence). V lost 6 bases to trimming and J lost 2 bases, with 17 bases between them. Study-level points and caveats: Controls showed lower frequencies than patients for roughly 5 TRBV segments, and TRBV5-6, TRBV5-1 and TRBV20-1 were among these. Those samples that were prepared in the same batch co-clustered strongly by F measure. Compared with controls, patients showed significantly lower normalized Chao1 diversity.

Source material: blood. The clonotype was recovered from a girl between 10 and 17 years old with multiple sclerosis. The chain uses TRBV20-1 and TRBJ2-6, with a tentative D call TRBD1 (5 bases). DNA of the CDR3: TGCAGTGCAACCAGTCTAGGGGTGGCTGGGGCCAACGTCCTGACTTTC. Protein: CSATSLGVAGANVLTF.